The TCR beta chain under discussion was sequenced for a study of identical twins. Regarding the study as a whole: High-abundance cord blood beta clonotypes had fewer insertions; memory repertoires showed none.

A template switching step contributed a universal primer site, while unique molecular identifiers were present in the cDNA. TCRdb ran MiXCR on the 5' RACE reads and lists one entry per CDR3 protein. The repertoire holds just over 500,000 distinct CDR3 sequences, with 22% as singletons. The sample holds a few counts of this clonotype. Its antigen is still unknown. The length of the CDR3 is 11 residues. Germline assignment: CDR1 SEHNR and CDR2 FQNEAQ (reference sequence). Trimming left V 5 bases short and J 5 bases short, with 6 bases between. The same sample was also used in a study of T cells expressing NK-cell markers. That study adds: Serological testing identified seven of the eight sequenced donors as HCMV-seropositive and one as seronegative.

This TCR came from a woman under 30 in good health. Sequenced input: CD4+ T cells sorted from blood. The chain uses TRBV7-9 and TRBJ1-1; D is undetermined. Written as DNA, the CDR3 is TGTGCCAGCAGCAAGGGTACTGAAGCTTTCTTT. Its translation: CASSKGTEAFF.